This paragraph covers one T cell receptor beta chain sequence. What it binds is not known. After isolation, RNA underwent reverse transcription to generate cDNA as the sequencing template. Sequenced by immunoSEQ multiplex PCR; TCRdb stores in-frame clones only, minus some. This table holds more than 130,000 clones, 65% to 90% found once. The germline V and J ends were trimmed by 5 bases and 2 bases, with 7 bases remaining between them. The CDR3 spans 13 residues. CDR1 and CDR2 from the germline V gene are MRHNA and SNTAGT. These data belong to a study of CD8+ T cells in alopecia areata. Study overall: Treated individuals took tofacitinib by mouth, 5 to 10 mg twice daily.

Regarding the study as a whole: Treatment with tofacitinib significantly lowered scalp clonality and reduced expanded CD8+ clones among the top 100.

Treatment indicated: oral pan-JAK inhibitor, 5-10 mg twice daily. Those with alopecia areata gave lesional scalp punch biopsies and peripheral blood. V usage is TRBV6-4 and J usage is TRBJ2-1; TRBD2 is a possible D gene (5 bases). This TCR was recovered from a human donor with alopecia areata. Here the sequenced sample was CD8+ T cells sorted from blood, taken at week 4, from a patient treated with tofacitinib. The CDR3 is CASSLGAYNEQFF. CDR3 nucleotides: TGTGCCAGCAGTTTGGGAGCCTACAATGAGCAGTTCTTC.